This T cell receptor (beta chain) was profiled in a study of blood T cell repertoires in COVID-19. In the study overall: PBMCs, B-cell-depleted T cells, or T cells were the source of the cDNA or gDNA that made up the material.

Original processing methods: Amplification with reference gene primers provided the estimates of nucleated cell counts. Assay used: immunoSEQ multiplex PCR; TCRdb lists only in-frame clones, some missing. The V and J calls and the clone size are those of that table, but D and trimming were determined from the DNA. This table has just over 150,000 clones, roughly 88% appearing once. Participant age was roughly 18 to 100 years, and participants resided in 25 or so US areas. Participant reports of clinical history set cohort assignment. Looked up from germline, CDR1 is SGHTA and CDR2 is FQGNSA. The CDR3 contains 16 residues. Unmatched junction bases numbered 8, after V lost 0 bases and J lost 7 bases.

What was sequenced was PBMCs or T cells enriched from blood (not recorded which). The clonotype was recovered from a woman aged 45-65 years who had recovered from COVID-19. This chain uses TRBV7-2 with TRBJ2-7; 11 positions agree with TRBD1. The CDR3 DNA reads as TGTGCCAGCAGCTTAGCTTCGGACAGGGGGCTGCGAGAGCAGTACTTC. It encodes CASSLASDRGLREQYF.